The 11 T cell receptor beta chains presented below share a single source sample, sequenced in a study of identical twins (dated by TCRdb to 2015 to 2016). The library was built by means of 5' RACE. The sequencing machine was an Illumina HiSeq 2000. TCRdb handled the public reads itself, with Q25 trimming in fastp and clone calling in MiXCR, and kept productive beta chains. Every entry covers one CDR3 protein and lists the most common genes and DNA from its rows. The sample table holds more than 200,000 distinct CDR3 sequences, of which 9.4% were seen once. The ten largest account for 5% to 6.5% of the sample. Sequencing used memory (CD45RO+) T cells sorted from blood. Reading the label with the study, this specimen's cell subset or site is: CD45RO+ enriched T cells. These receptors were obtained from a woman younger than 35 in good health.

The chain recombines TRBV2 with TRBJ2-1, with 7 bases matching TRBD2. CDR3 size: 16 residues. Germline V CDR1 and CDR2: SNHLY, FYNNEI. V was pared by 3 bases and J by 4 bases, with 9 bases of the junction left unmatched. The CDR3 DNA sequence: TGTGCCAGCAGTGATGCGAGACTAGCTTTTTACAATGAGCAGTTCTTC. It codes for CASSDARLAFYNEQFF.

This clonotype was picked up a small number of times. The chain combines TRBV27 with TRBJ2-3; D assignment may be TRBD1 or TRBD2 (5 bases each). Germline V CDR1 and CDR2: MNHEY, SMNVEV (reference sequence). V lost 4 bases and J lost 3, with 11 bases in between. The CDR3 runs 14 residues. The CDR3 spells CASSSRGETDTQYF. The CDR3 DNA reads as TGTGCCAGCAGTTCACGGGGCGAGACAGATACGCAGTATTTT.

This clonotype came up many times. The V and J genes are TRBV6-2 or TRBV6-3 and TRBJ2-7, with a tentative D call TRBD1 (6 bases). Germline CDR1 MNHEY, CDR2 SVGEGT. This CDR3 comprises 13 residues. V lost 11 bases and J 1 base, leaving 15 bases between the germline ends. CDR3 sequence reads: CAVWTQGSYEQYF. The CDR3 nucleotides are TGTGCCGTCTGGACCCAGGGGTCCTACGAGCAGTACTTC.

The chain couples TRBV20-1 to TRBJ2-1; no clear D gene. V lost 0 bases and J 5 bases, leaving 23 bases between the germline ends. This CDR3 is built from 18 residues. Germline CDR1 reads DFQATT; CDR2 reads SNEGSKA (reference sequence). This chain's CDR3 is CSARELSGPQNWDNEQFF. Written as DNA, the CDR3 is TGCAGTGCTAGAGAACTTTCTGGACCCCAAAATTGGGACAATGAGCAGTTCTTC.

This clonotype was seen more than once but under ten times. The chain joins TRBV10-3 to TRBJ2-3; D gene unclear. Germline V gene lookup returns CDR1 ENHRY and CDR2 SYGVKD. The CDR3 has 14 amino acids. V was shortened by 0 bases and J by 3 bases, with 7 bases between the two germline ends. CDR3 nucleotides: TGTGCCATCAGTGAGTCGATAGGGACAGATACGCAGTATTTT. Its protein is CAISESIGTDTQYF.

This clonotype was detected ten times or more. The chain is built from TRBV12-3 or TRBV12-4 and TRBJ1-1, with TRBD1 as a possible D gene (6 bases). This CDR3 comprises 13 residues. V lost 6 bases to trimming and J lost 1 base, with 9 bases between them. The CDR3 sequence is CASRRTENTEAFF. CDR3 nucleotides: TGTGCCAGCAGGCGGACAGAGAACACTGAAGCTTTCTTT.

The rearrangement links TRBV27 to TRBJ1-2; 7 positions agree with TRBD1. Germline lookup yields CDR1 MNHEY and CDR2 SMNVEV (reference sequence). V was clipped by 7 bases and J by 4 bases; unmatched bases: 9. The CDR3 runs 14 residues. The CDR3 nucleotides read TGTGCCAGCAACGCCGTGGGACAGACCTATGGCTACACCTTC. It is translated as CASNAVGQTYGYTF.

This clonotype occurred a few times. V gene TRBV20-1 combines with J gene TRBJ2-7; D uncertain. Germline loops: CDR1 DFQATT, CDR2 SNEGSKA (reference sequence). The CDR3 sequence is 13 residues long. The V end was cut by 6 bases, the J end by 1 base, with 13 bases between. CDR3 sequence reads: CSAQHTASYEQYF. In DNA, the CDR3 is TGCAGTGCCCAGCATACAGCATCCTACGAGCAGTACTTC.

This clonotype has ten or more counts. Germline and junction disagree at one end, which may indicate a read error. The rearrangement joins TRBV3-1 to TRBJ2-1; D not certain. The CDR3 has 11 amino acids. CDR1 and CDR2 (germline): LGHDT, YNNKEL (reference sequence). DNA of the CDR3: TGTGCCAGCAGCCAAAATCAAGCGAAGTCCTTC. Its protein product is CASSQNQAKSF.

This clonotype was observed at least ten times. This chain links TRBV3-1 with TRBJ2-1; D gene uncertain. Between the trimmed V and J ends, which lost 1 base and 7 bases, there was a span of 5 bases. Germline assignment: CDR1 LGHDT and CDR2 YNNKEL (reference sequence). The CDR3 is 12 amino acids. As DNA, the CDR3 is TGTGCCAGCAGCCAAGTCATAAATGAGCAGTTCTTC. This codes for CASSQVINEQFF.

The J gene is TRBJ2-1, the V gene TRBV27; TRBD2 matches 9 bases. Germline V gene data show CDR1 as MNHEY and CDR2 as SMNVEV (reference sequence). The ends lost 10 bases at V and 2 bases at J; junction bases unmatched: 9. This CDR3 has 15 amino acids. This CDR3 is CATTEGLATYNEQFF. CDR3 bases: TGTGCCACTACGGAAGGACTAGCGACCTACAATGAGCAGTTCTTC.